The entry that follows covers one TCR beta chain sequence. V lost 3 bases, J lost 8 bases, and 28 bases lay in between. Looked up from germline, CDR1 is ENHRY and CDR2 is SYGVKD. The CDR3 sequence is 18 residues long. These data belong to a study of T cell changes during pregnancy in multiple sclerosis. Some clones are missing from TCRdb's copy, which holds only in-frame ones; the method was immunoSEQ multiplex PCR. The sample carries about 51,000 clones, around 93% recorded once. The receptor was derived from a female donor with multiple sclerosis, enrolled in a pregnancy study. V is TRBV10-3 and J is TRBJ1-2; D is ambiguous. This sample comprised peripheral blood, obtained in the second trimester of pregnancy. The CDR3 DNA sequence: TGTGCCATCAGTGACAACCCATTGGGGAGGGTGAGTCGACGGGGCTACACCTTC. Protein sequence: CAISDNPLGRVSRRGYTF.